The 21 T cell receptor beta chains in this list originate from one sample, sequenced in a study of cytomegalovirus exposure and HLA in healthy donors. Both 60 Vbeta primers and 13 Jbeta primers went into the PCR. Clones were sequenced by immunoSEQ multiplex PCR, and TCRdb holds only the in-frame ones, with some missing. This table has 95,000 to 150,000 clones, 81% appearing once. The sample consisted of PBMCs. Receptor source: a middle-aged woman in good health and CMV-seronegative.

The rearrangement uses TRBV6-4 and TRBJ1-1; D is unclear. Germline V lookup: CDR1 MRHNA, CDR2 SNTAGT. Trimming took 2 bases from V and 0 from J, leaving 25 bases between them. The CDR3 loop spans 20 amino acids. The DNA of the CDR3 is TGTGCCAGCAGTGACCCAAGCAACTGGGAGTTCCGGAGGCTGAACACTGAAGCTTTCTTT. This encodes CASSDPSNWEFRRLNTEAFF.

V usage is TRBV6-4 and J usage is TRBJ2-1; 11 bases agree with TRBD2. The germline gives CDR1 MRHNA, CDR2 SNTAGT. The V gene end was trimmed by 6 bases and the J gene end by 3 bases; junction bases not matched to a gene: 4. The CDR3 extends over 15 amino acids. CDR3 coding DNA: TGTGCCAGCAGCGCTAGCGGGGGGTTCTACAATGAGCAGTTCTTC. Amino acids: CASSASGGFYNEQFF.

This chain links TRBV19 with TRBJ1-1; D perhaps matches TRBD1 (6 bases). The CDR3 is 15 residues long. Trimming took off 2 bases at V and 4 bases at J, with 14 bases between the two ends. From germline, CDR1 is LNHDA and CDR2 SQIVND (reference sequence). CDR3 amino acids: CASSINQGRGTEAFF. Here the CDR3 DNA reads TGTGCCAGTAGTATAAATCAGGGGCGCGGCACTGAAGCTTTCTTT.

This clone has just a few counts. The gene calls are TRBV5-6 and TRBJ1-1; 8 bases match TRBD1. The junction had 8 bases not matched to a gene; V was cut back by 5 bases and J by 2 bases. The CDR3 extends over 15 amino acids. Per germline, CDR1 SGHDT and CDR2 YYEEEE. The CDR3 DNA reads as TGTGCCAGCAGTTATGACACAGGGGGAAACACTGAAGCTTTCTTT. It codes for CASSYDTGGNTEAFF.

The chain has TRBV5-7 and TRBJ1-1, with 8 bases lining up with TRBD1. TRBV5-7 is reported as an ORF; its role is uncertain. J lost 5 bases, V lost 5 bases, and 14 bases had no gene match. CDR3 length: 16 residues. As DNA, the CDR3 is TGTGCCAGCAGAAAGACAGGGGATTACCGAGGAACTGAAGCTTTCTTT. It translates to CASRKTGDYRGTEAFF.

The V gene is TRBV7-9, the J gene TRBJ2-3, with 8 bases identical to TRBD2. Looked up from germline, CDR1 is SEHNR and CDR2 is FQNEAQ (reference sequence). CDR3 length: 19 amino acids. Trimming removed 5 bases from V and 0 bases from J; junction bases left unmatched: 16. CDR3: CASSTSAGGFPSSTDTQYF. Here the CDR3 DNA reads TGTGCCAGCAGCACTTCCGCGGGGGGCTTCCCCTCTAGCACAGATACGCAGTATTTT.

The gene calls are TRBV13 and TRBJ2-1, with 10 nucleotides matching TRBD2. CDR3 size: 17 residues. The germline V gene has CDR1 PRHDT and CDR2 FYEKMQ (reference sequence). V shed 4 bases, J shed 5 bases, and the junction held 11 bases outside the gene matches. In DNA, the CDR3 is TGTGCCAGCAGCTCAACACTCCCTAGCGGGAGCCACAATGAGCAGTTCTTC. Its translation: CASSSTLPSGSHNEQFF.

The chain joins TRBV30 to TRBJ1-1; D is undetermined. The germline V gene has CDR1 GTSNPN and CDR2 SVGIG (reference sequence). The CDR3 loop spans 13 amino acids. Trimming left V 0 bases short and J 4 bases short, with 9 bases between. The CDR3 loop reads CAWSVSVVTEAFF. The CDR3 DNA reads TGTGCCTGGAGTGTAAGCGTTGTCACTGAAGCTTTCTTT.

This clone was seen just once. The chain links TRBV27 to TRBJ2-1, with D maybe TRBD2 (5 bases). Trimming left V 2 bases short and J 0 bases short, with 14 bases between. CDR1 is MNHEY, CDR2 SMNVEV, per germline (reference sequence). CDR3 length: 17 residues. CDR3 in amino acids: CASSLRPGVTSYNEQFF. The CDR3 nucleotides are TGTGCCAGCAGTTTAAGGCCCGGGGTAACCTCCTACAATGAGCAGTTCTTC.

V usage is TRBV6-6 and J usage is TRBJ2-7, with 14 bases that match TRBD2. The J segment lost 4 bases and the V segment lost 6 bases, leaving 8 bases of the junction unmatched. CDR3 length: 16 amino acids. CDR1 and CDR2 (germline): MNHNY, SVGAGI (reference sequence). The CDR3 DNA reads as TGTGCCAGCAGACCAACCGGGACTAGCGGGGGTTACGAGCAGTACTTC. Its protein is CASRPTGTSGGYEQYF.

This clone has at least ten counts. The rearrangement uses TRBV6-6 and TRBJ1-1, with D tentatively TRBD1 (6 bases). This CDR3 region has 13 residues. CDR1 and CDR2 from the germline V gene are MNHNY and SVGAGI (reference sequence). V was shortened by 1 base and J by 5 bases, with 8 bases between the two germline ends. The CDR3 DNA sequence: TGTGCCAGCAGTTACTTTAGGGGGACTGAAGCTTTCTTT. It encodes CASSYFRGTEAFF.

This chain uses TRBV30 with TRBJ1-1; 9 bases are a match to TRBD1. V lost 2 bases to trimming and J lost 5 bases; unmatched junction nucleotides: 6. Germline loops: CDR1 GTSNPN, CDR2 SVGIG (reference sequence). The CDR3 is 14 residues long. The CDR3 sequence is CAWSQTGGWTEAFF. The DNA of the CDR3 is TGTGCCTGGAGTCAGACAGGGGGTTGGACTGAAGCTTTCTTT. Drawing the rest from reference TRBV30 and TRBJ1-1, the complete variable domain is SQTIHQWPATLVQPVGSPLSLECTVEGTSNPNLYWYRQAAGRGLQLLFYSVGIGQISSEVPQNLSASRPQDRQFILSSKKLLLSDSGFYLCAWSQTGGWTEAFFGQGTRLTVV.

This chain joins TRBV27 and TRBJ2-7, with D perhaps TRBD1 (6 bases). The V and J ends lost 3 bases and 5 bases respectively, with 17 bases between them. The V gene's germline CDR1 is MNHEY and CDR2 SMNVEV (reference sequence). This CDR3 has 15 amino acids. CDR3 protein: CASSFPNRAAHEQYF. CDR3 coding DNA: TGTGCCAGCAGTTTCCCTAACAGGGCGGCCCACGAGCAGTACTTC.

The chain recombines TRBV7-2 with TRBJ2-5, with D maybe TRBD1 (5 bases). Trimming took off 5 bases at V and 2 bases at J, with 18 bases between the two ends. The germline gives CDR1 SGHTA, CDR2 FQGNSA. The CDR3 contains 16 residues. CDR3 coding DNA: TGTGCCAGCAGCAAACGAACAGGAAAGGCTCAAGAGACCCAGTACTTC. This gives the protein CASSKRTGKAQETQYF.

V and J are TRBV18 and TRBJ2-3; the D gene is possibly TRBD2 (7 bases). The germline V gene encodes CDR1 KGHSH and CDR2 LQKENI. This CDR3 is built from 15 residues. V dropped 3 bases and J dropped 4 bases, with 14 bases sitting between them. CDR3 residues: CASSPLGGGPDTQYF. CDR3 DNA: TGTGCCAGCTCACCTCTGGGCGGGGGCCCAGATACGCAGTATTTT.

The rearrangement links TRBV18 to TRBJ1-3; D ambiguous. This CDR3 comprises 18 residues. The V end was cut by 2 bases, the J end by 0 bases, with 17 bases between. Looked up from germline, CDR1 is KGHSH and CDR2 is LQKENI. CDR3 region: CASSPTYTEGYSGNTIYF. The CDR3, as DNA: TGTGCCAGCTCACCAACTTATACCGAGGGCTACTCTGGAAACACCATATATTTT.

The chain joins TRBV28 to TRBJ2-3, with TRBD2 matching 11 bases. Germline V gives CDR1 MDHEN, CDR2 SYDVKM. The ends lost 5 bases at V and 2 bases at J; junction bases unmatched: 18. The CDR3 runs to 20 residues. CDR3 protein: CASSLPGTGILAGATDTQYF. CDR3 coding DNA: TGTGCCAGCAGTCTGCCCGGGACAGGTATACTAGCGGGAGCCACAGATACGCAGTATTTT.

This sequence joins TRBV21-1 and TRBJ2-7; TRBD2 is the table's D call, not checked against the DNA. TRBV21-1 is a documented pseudogene. The CDR3 consists of 15 residues. The CDR3 is CASRGGLAGPYEQYF. CDR3 sequence (DNA): TGTGCCAGCAGGGGGGGCTTAGCGGGACCGTACGAGCAGTACTTC.

The rearrangement joins TRBV9 to TRBJ2-5; TRBD2 might be the D (6 bases). CDR3 length equals 15 residues. Germline loops: CDR1 SGDLS, CDR2 YYNGEE. V gave up 4 bases and J gave up 0 bases, with 13 bases separating them. CDR3 protein: CASSTIRGNQETQYF. The CDR3 region has the DNA TGTGCCAGCAGCACTATACGGGGGAACCAAGAGACCCAGTACTTC. Full variable domain (remainder filled in from reference TRBV9 and TRBJ2-5): DSGVTQTPKHLITATGQRVTLRCSPRSGDLSVYWYQQSLDQGLQFLIQYYNGEERAKGNILERFSAQQFPDLHSELNLSSLELGDSALYFCASSTIRGNQETQYFGPGTRLLVL.

The chain has TRBV18 and TRBJ2-2, with TRBD1 matching over 10 bases. Per the germline V gene, CDR1 is KGHSH and CDR2 is LQKENI. The length of the CDR3 is 17 residues. Trimming cost V 2 bases and J 6 bases; bases outside gene matches: 9. DNA of the CDR3: TGTGCCAGCTCACCAAACACGGGACAGGGGAATTCCGGGGAGCTGTTTTTT. This encodes CASSPNTGQGNSGELFF.

This chain joins TRBV19 and TRBJ1-5; TRBD1 matches at 8 bases. Looked up from germline, CDR1 is LNHDA and CDR2 is SQIVND (reference sequence). The J segment lost 4 bases and the V segment lost 11 bases, leaving 7 bases of the junction unmatched. This CDR3 comprises 13 residues. The DNA of the CDR3 is TGTGCCGTTTCCGGGACAGGAAATCAGCCCCAGCATTTT. It encodes CAVSGTGNQPQHF. Using reference TRBV19 and TRBJ1-5 for the parts outside the CDR3, the full variable domain is DGGITQSPKYLFRKEGQNVTLSCEQNLNHDAMYWYRQDPGQGLRLIYYSQIVNDFQKGDIAEGYSVSREKKESFPLTVTSAQKNPTAFYLCAVSGTGNQPQHFGDGTRLSIL.